A single sample gave rise to the 22 T cell receptor beta chains below, sequenced in a study of T cell repertoires in cytomegalovirus infection. TCRdb passed the reads through MiXCR, listing each CDR3 protein once. The table records around 740,000 distinct CDR3 sequences, under 40% of them present only once. The sequencing sample was made of PBMCs. Every receptor here comes from a human donor in good health (CMV status not recorded). Some clones in this sample may be carry-over from other donors' samples.

The chain joins TRBV20-1 to TRBJ2-1; weak D call: TRBD2 (7 bases). CDR1 and CDR2 (germline): DFQATT, SNEGSKA (reference sequence). The CDR3 spans 23 residues. V lost 1 base, J lost 0 bases, and 34 bases lay in between. The CDR3 DNA reads TGCAGTGCTAGAGTATCCGGGGAGGGGGACCCCCCATGGGAAGAGAGCTCCTACAATGAGCAGTTCTTC. Residues: CSARVSGEGDPPWEESSYNEQFF.

J is TRBJ2-7 and V is TRBV6-6; 14 bases fit TRBD2. Germline CDR1 is MNHNY and CDR2 is SVGAGI (reference sequence). The CDR3 contains 17 residues. V lost 5 bases to trimming and J lost 7 bases; unmatched junction nucleotides: 13. The CDR3 region is CASSETSGRAVWEEQYF. CDR3 sequence (DNA): TGTGCCAGCAGTGAGACTAGCGGGAGGGCCGTTTGGGAAGAGCAGTACTTC.

This clonotype was seen more than once but under ten times. The CDR3, as DNA: TGTGCCAGCAGTTTCTCGACAGGTTCGGGGGGCTACACCTTC. Translation gives CASSFSTGSGGYTF. V and J are TRBV28 and TRBJ1-2; tentative D call: TRBD1 (6 bases). Germline CDR1 MDHEN, CDR2 SYDVKM. This CDR3 is built from 14 residues. The V end lost 3 bases, the J end lost 8 bases, and 16 bases lay between the germline ends.

This rearrangement joins TRBV12-3 or TRBV12-4 to TRBJ2-7; no reliable D call. V gave up 8 bases and J gave up 2 bases, with 16 bases separating them. The CDR3 extends over 14 amino acids. DNA of the CDR3: TGTGCCAGCGGTTCTAATAGGCCGCCCTACGAGCAGTACTTC. Residues: CASGSNRPPYEQYF.

V usage is TRBV10-3 and J usage is TRBJ2-7; D perhaps matches TRBD2 (5 bases). The CDR3 is made up of 14 amino acids. Germline V gene sequence: CDR1 ENHRY, CDR2 SYGVKD. V was pared by 0 bases and J by 0 bases, with 6 bases between. The CDR3 DNA reads as TGTGCCATCAGTGAGTCAGGGAGCTCCTACGAGCAGTACTTC. It yields the protein CAISESGSSYEQYF.

J is TRBJ2-7 and V is TRBV7-8; TRBD2 aligns across 7 bases. Unmatched junction bases numbered 6, after V lost 1 base and J lost 3 bases. The CDR3 runs 15 residues. The germline CDR1 and CDR2 sequences are SGHVS and FQNEAQ. For the CDR3, the DNA is TGTGCCAGCAGCTTAGATCCGGGAGGTTTCTACGAGCAGTACTTC. It translates to CASSLDPGGFYEQYF.

This chain connects TRBV6-5 to TRBJ2-7; TRBD1 agrees at 9 bases. CDR1 and CDR2 (germline): MNHEY, SVGAGI. The J segment lost 5 bases and the V segment lost 7 bases, leaving 6 bases of the junction unmatched. The CDR3 is 13 amino acids. The CDR3 reads CASTTGTGHEQYF. CDR3 sequence (DNA): TGTGCCAGCACCACCGGGACAGGGCACGAGCAGTACTTC.

The chain links TRBV27 to TRBJ1-5; no reliable D call. This CDR3 has 17 amino acids. V shed 6 bases and J shed 0 bases, with 18 bases lying between them. CDR1 is MNHEY and CDR2 is SMNVEV in the germline V gene (reference sequence). The CDR3: CASSPDGGSYSNQPQHF. The CDR3 DNA reads as TGTGCCAGCAGCCCCGACGGAGGATCTTATAGCAATCAGCCCCAGCATTTT.

The genes are TRBV7-6 and TRBJ2-3, with 7 positions matching TRBD2. This CDR3 spans 14 amino acids. V trimming: 5 bases; J trimming: 1 base; junction bases outside the gene matches: 3. Germline CDR1 and CDR2: SGHVS and FNYEAQ. The CDR3 DNA reads TGTGCCAGCAGCAAGGCGGGGGGCACAGATACGCAGTATTTT. Its protein product is CASSKAGGTDTQYF.

The chain uses TRBV12-3 or TRBV12-4 and TRBJ1-3; 10 bases map to TRBD1. The CDR3 is 19 amino acids. V lost 6 bases and J lost 3; bases outside the gene matches: 17. This chain's CDR3 is CASSTTGTGVLTGGNTIYF. As DNA, the CDR3 is TGTGCCAGCAGCACCACCGGGACAGGGGTACTCACTGGTGGAAACACCATATATTTT.

The chain is built from TRBV14 and TRBJ1-1; D is ambiguous. V lost 7 bases to trimming and J lost 4 bases, with 13 bases between them. The CDR3 loop spans 13 amino acids. Germline values: CDR1 SGHDN, CDR2 FVKESK. The CDR3 loop is CASTGNWGTEAFF. DNA of the CDR3: TGTGCCAGCACCGGTAATTGGGGCACTGAAGCTTTCTTT.

This clonotype has a single count. This sequence may be a read error, since a much larger clone differs from it by one base. As the CDR3 is not closed by the conserved phenylalanine or tryptophan, this likely results from a read error. This chain uses TRBV6-1 with TRBJ1-5, with 11 bases that match TRBD1. The V segment lost 4 bases and the J segment 1 base; nucleotides outside the gene matches: 9. The CDR3 is 18 amino acids. The germline gives CDR1 MNHNS, CDR2 SASEGT. CDR3 bases: TGTGCCAGCAGTGGCCGGGACAGGGGGGACGTGAGCAATCAGCCCCAGCATTTG. The encoded protein is CASSGRDRGDVSNQPQHL.

This sequence joins TRBV2 and TRBJ1-1; D not certain. Germline CDR1 SNHLY, CDR2 FYNNEI. The CDR3 consists of 13 residues. Trimming pared 8 bases from V and 0 bases from J, leaving 10 bases between. The CDR3 DNA sequence: TGTGCCAGCGCATTGCAGCTGAACACTGAAGCTTTCTTT. Translated, it gives CASALQLNTEAFF.

This clonotype has more than one count but fewer than ten. V and J are TRBV4-2 and TRBJ1-5, with unresolved D. Germline V CDR1 and CDR2: LGHNA, YNFKEQ. CDR3 length: 14 amino acids. V shed 0 bases and J shed 2 bases, with 5 bases lying between them. The CDR3 coding sequence is TGTGCCAGCAGCCAAGACGATGGCAATCAGCCCCAGCATTTT. The encoded protein is CASSQDDGNQPQHF.

The chain uses TRBV5-4 and TRBJ2-2; D is possibly TRBD1 (5 bases). V shed 7 bases and J shed 0 bases, with 10 bases lying between them. Germline-derived CDR1 and CDR2 are SGHNT and YYREEE (reference sequence). This CDR3 is 14 amino acids long. The CDR3 DNA sequence: TGTGCCAGCCAGACAGAGGCGAACACCGGGGAGCTGTTTTTT. Its translation is CASQTEANTGELFF.

This clonotype has more than one count but fewer than ten. The chain uses TRBV19 and TRBJ1-1, with a tentative D call TRBD1 (6 bases). The CDR3 sequence is 14 residues long. The germline V and J ends were trimmed by 5 bases and 3 bases, with 13 bases remaining between them. CDR1 LNHDA and CDR2 SQIVND come from the germline V gene (reference sequence). CDR3 amino acids: CASSPWTEDTEAFF. The DNA for the CDR3 is TGTGCCAGTAGTCCATGGACAGAAGACACTGAAGCTTTCTTT.

This clonotype has only a few counts. The V and J genes are TRBV10-2 and TRBJ2-3; 11 bases fit TRBD1. Trimming at V came to 11 bases and at J to 6 bases, leaving 10 bases not matched to a gene. The CDR3 sequence is 14 residues long. CDR1 and CDR2 (germline): WSHSY, SAAADI. The CDR3 sequence is CAQIKDRGLDTQYF. CDR3 in DNA: TGCGCCCAAATAAAGGACAGGGGGCTGGATACGCAGTATTTT.

The chain uses TRBV28 and TRBJ2-4, with TRBD1 matching 7 bases. Germline lookup yields CDR1 MDHEN and CDR2 SYDVKM. V lost 6 bases to trimming and J lost 0 bases; unmatched junction nucleotides: 5. This CDR3 spans 15 amino acids. CDR3 region: CASRKGAAAKNIQYF. The CDR3 bases are TGTGCCAGCAGGAAGGGGGCAGCAGCCAAAAACATTCAGTACTTC.

This clonotype was observed a handful of times. This rearrangement joins TRBV12-3 or TRBV12-4 to TRBJ2-3, with 7 positions matching TRBD2. V dropped 4 bases and J dropped 1; count of bases not matched to a gene: 2. The CDR3 runs 14 residues. In nucleotides, the CDR3 is TGTGCCAGCAGTTGGGCGGGGGGCACAGATACGCAGTATTTT. Protein sequence: CASSWAGGTDTQYF.

The V and J genes are TRBV7-9 and TRBJ1-2, with TRBD1 identical over 12 bases. Germline V gene lookup returns CDR1 SEHNR and CDR2 FQNEAQ (reference sequence). The CDR3 has 15 amino acids. J gave up 8 bases and V 3 bases, and 7 bases lay outside the gene matches. This CDR3 is CASSFSGTGGQGYTF. The DNA of the CDR3 is TGTGCCAGCAGCTTCTCAGGGACAGGGGGCCAGGGCTACACCTTC.

In this sample, this clonotype turned up once. The rearrangement joins TRBV6-8 to TRBJ1-5; TRBD1 aligns across 7 bases. The CDR3 spans 17 residues. V gave up 5 bases and J gave up 2 bases; unmatched junction bases: 12. Germline-derived CDR1 and CDR2 are MNHGY and SAAAGT. In nucleotides, the CDR3 is TGTGCCAGCAGTCCCGGGACAGCCACTTTTGGCAATCAGCCCCAGCATTTT. The encoded protein is CASSPGTATFGNQPQHF.

This clonotype appeared a few times. This chain's CDR3 is CASSSPPIDPSGANVLTF. CDR3 sequence (DNA): TGTGCCAGCAGTTCCCCACCGATCGACCCCTCTGGGGCCAACGTCCTGACTTTC. The chain has TRBV28 and TRBJ2-6; D is unclear. The CDR3 totals 18 residues. Germline CDR1 reads MDHEN; CDR2 reads SYDVKM. V lost 4 bases and J lost 0, with 16 bases in between. Complete variable domain (other parts from reference TRBV28 and TRBJ2-6): DVKVTQSSRYLVKRTGEKVFLECVQDMDHENMFWYRQDPGLGLRLIYFSYDVKMKEKGDIPEGYSVSREKKERFSLILESASTNQTSMYLCASSSPPIDPSGANVLTFGAGSRLTVL.